What follows are 24 T cell receptor beta chains derived from one specimen sequenced in a study of T-cell memory formation after mild COVID-19. TCRdb independently ran MiXCR on the 5' RACE reads; one entry per CDR3 protein. The sample has hundreds of thousands of distinct CDR3 sequences, 15% to 25% seen once. The specimen sequenced was PBMCs or a T cell subset sorted from them (not recorded which). Receptors were obtained from an adult woman who had mild COVID-19 (a few samples of this study predate the infection). Cell type and time point are not known.

This chain connects TRBV29-1 to TRBJ1-5; TRBD1 matches at 8 bases. Trimming removed 6 bases from V and 5 bases from J; junction bases left unmatched: 6. Germline CDR1 reads SQVTM; CDR2 reads ANQGSEA. The CDR3 has 13 amino acids. Written as DNA, the CDR3 is TGCAGCGTCGCGCACAGGGGGGATCAGCCCCAGCATTTT. Amino acids: CSVAHRGDQPQHF.

This clonotype was picked up a small number of times. The chain uses TRBV7-3 and TRBJ1-4; D not resolved. Trimming took 5 bases from V and 5 from J, leaving 15 bases between them. The CDR3 is 15 residues long. The V gene's germline CDR1 is SGHTA and CDR2 FQGTGA. CDR3 region: CASSPSGSLNEKLFF. For the CDR3, the DNA is TGTGCCAGCAGCCCCAGCGGGTCTCTAAATGAAAAACTGTTTTTT.

The chain has TRBV30 and TRBJ1-2, with 10 bases aligning to TRBD1. Losses at the gene ends were 3 bases for V and 2 bases for J; bases not matched to a gene: 18. Germline assignment: CDR1 GTSNPN and CDR2 SVGIG (reference sequence). The CDR3 runs to 19 residues. In DNA, the CDR3 is TGTGCCTGGAGCCGCTCGACAGGGGGCGCAAGTTTTGCCAACTATGGCTACACCTTC. Translated: CAWSRSTGGASFANYGYTF.

This clonotype has only a few counts. The chain combines TRBV27 with TRBJ2-1; 9 bases fit TRBD1. Germline V gene data show CDR1 as MNHEY and CDR2 as SMNVEV (reference sequence). V lost 6 bases, J lost 4 bases, and 16 bases stayed unmatched. The CDR3 is 18 residues long. The CDR3 region has the DNA TGTGCCAGCAGGCTACAGGGGGCGCAACTAGCCCCGTACAATGAGCAGTTCTTC. Translating gives CASRLQGAQLAPYNEQFF.

In its sample, this clonotype was seen a few times. The chain joins TRBV7-6 to TRBJ2-7; the D call may be TRBD1 or TRBD2 (5 bases each). V lost 8 bases, J lost 0 bases, and 11 bases lay in between. CDR1 is SGHVS, CDR2 FNYEAQ, per germline. This CDR3 contains 13 residues. CDR3 nucleotides: TGTGCCAGCGGTCCAGGGAGCTCCTACGAGCAGTACTTC. It encodes CASGPGSSYEQYF.

This clonotype was counted a few times. V and J are TRBV16 and TRBJ1-2, with D tentatively TRBD1 (5 bases). The V gene's germline CDR1 is KGHSY and CDR2 FQNENV. The V end was cut by 1 base, the J end by 0 bases, with 12 bases between. This CDR3 spans 16 amino acids. Written as DNA, the CDR3 is TGTGCCAGCAGCCAATATGGCCGGGGGACTAACTATGGCTACACCTTC. This translates into CASSQYGRGTNYGYTF.

V and J are TRBV6-2 or TRBV6-3 and TRBJ2-7, with 11 bases that match TRBD1. CDR3 length: 15 residues. Trimming took 6 bases from V and 3 from J; bases not matched to a gene: 7. Germline V gene data show CDR1 as MNHEY and CDR2 as SVGEGT. DNA of the CDR3: TGTGCCAGCAGGGAAACCGGGACAGGGGGCTACGAGCAGTACTTC. Translation gives CASRETGTGGYEQYF.

The chain couples TRBV6-1 to TRBJ1-1; 7 bases agree with TRBD1. The germline V gene encodes CDR1 MNHNS and CDR2 SASEGT. J gave up 0 bases and V 2 bases, and 3 bases lay outside the gene matches. The CDR3 runs 15 residues. This CDR3 is CASSEPGQMNTEAFF. CDR3 DNA: TGTGCCAGCAGTGAACCGGGACAGATGAACACTGAAGCTTTCTTT.

Many counts were recorded for this clonotype. The chain has TRBV7-2 and TRBJ1-5; D is perhaps TRBD1 (5 bases). Germline CDR1 and CDR2: SGHTA and FQGNSA. The ends were cut back, 4 bases at V and 6 bases at J, with 13 bases in the middle. This CDR3 comprises 14 residues. CDR3 in amino acids: CASSSLGVGQPQHF. CDR3 nucleotide sequence: TGTGCCAGCAGCTCGCTGGGGGTGGGTCAGCCCCAGCATTTT.

This clonotype turned up a few times. The chain has TRBV24-1 and TRBJ2-7, with 8 bases fitting TRBD1. This CDR3 spans 13 amino acids. CDR1 is KGHDR, CDR2 SFDVKD, per germline. The ends lost 4 bases at V and 8 bases at J; junction bases unmatched: 6. DNA for the CDR3: TGTGCCACCAGTGACGCGGACAGGGATAAGCAGTACTTC. Translated, it gives CATSDADRDKQYF.

The V and J genes are TRBV29-1 and TRBJ2-5; 12 positions match TRBD2. V shed 3 bases, J shed 5 bases, and the junction held 16 bases outside the gene matches. The CDR3 is 18 amino acids. Germline V CDR1 and CDR2: SQVTM, ANQGSEA. The CDR3 loop reads CSVDGLGASGRAVETQYF. The CDR3 DNA follows: TGCAGCGTTGATGGGCTGGGCGCTAGCGGGAGGGCCGTGGAGACCCAGTACTTC.

This clonotype was observed many times. The chain links TRBV18 to TRBJ2-4; D is perhaps TRBD2 (6 bases). The V and J ends lost 3 bases and 2 bases respectively, with 14 bases between them. CDR1 is KGHSH and CDR2 is LQKENI in the germline V gene. The CDR3 is made up of 16 amino acids. CDR3 sequence reads: CASSPATGGTKNIQYF. For the CDR3, the DNA is TGTGCCAGCTCACCTGCAACCGGGGGAACCAAAAACATTCAGTACTTC.

This chain connects TRBV5-1 to TRBJ2-2; 8 bases are shared with TRBD1. This CDR3 contains 15 residues. Germline CDR1 and CDR2: SGHRS and YFSETQ. V gave up 1 base and J gave up 5 bases; unmatched junction bases: 4. The CDR3: CASSLQGAGTGELFF. CDR3 coding DNA: TGCGCCAGCAGCTTGCAGGGGGCAGGGACCGGGGAGCTGTTTTTT. The full variable domain, with the rest looked up from reference TRBV5-1 and TRBJ2-2, is KAGVTQTPRYLIKTRGQQVTLSCSPISGHRSVSWYQQTPGQGLQFLFEYFSETQRNKGNFPGRFSGRQFSNSRSEMNVSTLELGDSALYLCASSLQGAGTGELFFGEGSRLTVL.

This clonotype was observed a handful of times. J is TRBJ2-1 and V is TRBV12-3 or TRBV12-4, with 7 bases identical to TRBD1. J lost 8 bases, V lost 5 bases, and 15 bases had no gene match. The CDR3 covers 16 residues. The CDR3 coding sequence is TGTGCCAGCAGTCCACCGGGGACAGCAATTCGGGATGAGCAGTTCTTC. Encoded protein: CASSPPGTAIRDEQFF.

This clonotype was counted once. The chain employs TRBV29-1 and TRBJ2-5; D possibly corresponds to TRBD1 (5 bases). Per the germline V gene, CDR1 is SQVTM and CDR2 is ANQGSEA. Trimming pared 0 bases from V and 3 bases from J, leaving 8 bases between. This CDR3 contains 13 residues. The CDR3 sequence is CSVEEVTEETQYF. The CDR3 region has the DNA TGCAGCGTTGAAGAGGTGACAGAAGAGACCCAGTACTTC.

This chain connects TRBV7-8 to TRBJ2-1; the match to TRBD1 covers 9 bases. The CDR3 has 16 residues. Germline assignment: CDR1 SGHVS and CDR2 FQNEAQ. With 5 bases clipped from V and 6 bases from J, the junction kept 11 bases outside the gene matches. CDR3 sequence reads: CASSPRGTGLSNEQFF. The DNA for the CDR3 is TGTGCCAGCAGCCCCCGAGGGACAGGGCTTTCCAATGAGCAGTTCTTC.

The V gene is TRBV7-2, the J gene TRBJ2-3, with 9 bases aligning to TRBD2. Germline lookup yields CDR1 SGHTA and CDR2 FQGNSA. The J segment lost 0 bases and the V segment lost 1 base, leaving 5 bases of the junction unmatched. The CDR3 consists of 17 residues. CDR3 region: CASSLDASGASTDTQYF. As DNA, the CDR3 is TGTGCCAGCAGCTTAGATGCTAGCGGGGCAAGCACAGATACGCAGTATTTT.

In its sample, this clonotype was seen a few times. V is TRBV18 and J is TRBJ1-1; 8 bases line up with TRBD1. Germline assignment: CDR1 KGHSH and CDR2 LQKENI. V lost 5 bases, J lost 6 bases, and 5 bases stayed unmatched. This CDR3 region has 13 residues. CDR3 loop: CASSTGQGAEAFF. As DNA, the CDR3 is TGTGCCAGCTCAACCGGACAGGGAGCTGAAGCTTTCTTT. Combining the CDR3 with reference TRBV18 and TRBJ1-1 gives the whole variable domain NAGVMQNPRHLVRRRGQEARLRCSPMKGHSHVYWYRQLPEEGLKFMVYLQKENIIDESGMPKERFSAEFPKEGPSILRIQQVVRGDSAAYFCASSTGQGAEAFFGQGTRLTVV.

This clonotype was seen a few times. The V and J genes are TRBV24-1 and TRBJ2-1; D might be TRBD1 (7 bases). Trimming cost V 7 bases and J 0 bases, with 12 bases left between them. Germline V gene lookup returns CDR1 KGHDR and CDR2 SFDVKD. CDR3 length: 15 residues. Written as DNA, the CDR3 is TGTGCCACCAGAATGGAGGGGGCCTCCTACAATGAGCAGTTCTTC. Residues: CATRMEGASYNEQFF.

The V gene is TRBV4-2, the J gene TRBJ2-1; D possibly corresponds to TRBD1 (5 bases). Per germline, CDR1 LGHNA and CDR2 YNFKEQ. Trimming pared 0 bases from V and 2 bases from J, leaving 11 bases between. The CDR3 runs to 16 residues. The CDR3 DNA sequence: TGTGCCAGCAGCCAAGAGTCAGGGAACACCTACAATGAGCAGTTCTTC. Its protein product is CASSQESGNTYNEQFF.

There are a few counts of this clonotype. The V and J genes are TRBV30 and TRBJ2-3; D uncertain. Germline lookup yields CDR1 GTSNPN and CDR2 SVGIG (reference sequence). This CDR3 comprises 13 residues. V was trimmed by 5 bases and J by 2 bases, leaving 11 bases between them. The CDR3 here is CAWAEADTDTQYF. In DNA form, the CDR3 reads TGTGCCTGGGCCGAAGCTGACACAGATACGCAGTATTTT.

This clonotype was picked up a small number of times. This sequence joins TRBV5-1 and TRBJ1-1; D is possibly TRBD1 (5 bases). Trimming took 0 bases from V and 9 from J, leaving 15 bases between them. Germline CDR1 and CDR2: SGHRS and YFSETQ. This CDR3 contains 14 residues. The chain's CDR3 is CASSLEGRGRQAFF. The DNA of the CDR3 is TGCGCCAGCAGCTTGGAAGGTAGGGGCAGGCAAGCTTTCTTT.

V is TRBV2 and J is TRBJ2-5, with 12 bases lining up with TRBD2. Trimming cost V 4 bases and J 5 bases; bases outside gene matches: 8. The germline CDR1 and CDR2 sequences are SNHLY and FYNNEI. The CDR3 totals 16 residues. The CDR3 protein is CASSGLAGGSRETQYF. As DNA, the CDR3 is TGTGCCAGCAGTGGGCTAGCGGGAGGGAGTCGGGAGACCCAGTACTTC. Based on the CDR3 plus reference TRBV2 and TRBJ2-5, the full variable domain is EPEVTQTPSHQVTQMGQEVILRCVPISNHLYFYWYRQILGQKVEFLVSFYNNEISEKSEIFDDQFSVERPDGSNFTLKIRSTKLEDSAMYFCASSGLAGGSRETQYFGPGTRLLVL.

The CDR3 region is CASSLALVAGGADEQFF. CDR3 in DNA: TGCGCCAGCAGCTTGGCCCTGGTAGCGGGAGGGGCGGATGAGCAGTTCTTC. The chain couples TRBV5-1 to TRBJ2-1, with 11 bases lining up with TRBD2. J was trimmed by 8 bases and V by 0 bases; bases with no gene match: 10. There are 17 residues in the CDR3. In germline, CDR1 is SGHRS, CDR2 YFSETQ.